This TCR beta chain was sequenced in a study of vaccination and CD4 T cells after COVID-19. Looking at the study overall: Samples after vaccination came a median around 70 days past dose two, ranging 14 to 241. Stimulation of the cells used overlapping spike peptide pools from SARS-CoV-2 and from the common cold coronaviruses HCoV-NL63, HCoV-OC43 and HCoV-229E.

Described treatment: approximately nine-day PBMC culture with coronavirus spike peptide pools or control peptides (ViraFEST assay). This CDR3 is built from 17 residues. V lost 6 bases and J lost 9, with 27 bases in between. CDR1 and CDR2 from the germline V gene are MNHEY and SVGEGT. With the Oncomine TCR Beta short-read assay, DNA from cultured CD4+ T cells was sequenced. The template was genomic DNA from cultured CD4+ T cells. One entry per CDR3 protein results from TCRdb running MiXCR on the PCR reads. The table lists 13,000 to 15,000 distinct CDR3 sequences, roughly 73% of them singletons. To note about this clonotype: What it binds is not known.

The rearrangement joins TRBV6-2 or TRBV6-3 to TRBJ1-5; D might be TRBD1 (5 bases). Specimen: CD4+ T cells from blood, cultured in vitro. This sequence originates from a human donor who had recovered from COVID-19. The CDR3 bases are TGTGCCAGCAGAGGCGGGGGAAGGGGAGAGGAATCAAGGCCCCAGCATTTT. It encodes CASRGGGRGEESRPQHF.